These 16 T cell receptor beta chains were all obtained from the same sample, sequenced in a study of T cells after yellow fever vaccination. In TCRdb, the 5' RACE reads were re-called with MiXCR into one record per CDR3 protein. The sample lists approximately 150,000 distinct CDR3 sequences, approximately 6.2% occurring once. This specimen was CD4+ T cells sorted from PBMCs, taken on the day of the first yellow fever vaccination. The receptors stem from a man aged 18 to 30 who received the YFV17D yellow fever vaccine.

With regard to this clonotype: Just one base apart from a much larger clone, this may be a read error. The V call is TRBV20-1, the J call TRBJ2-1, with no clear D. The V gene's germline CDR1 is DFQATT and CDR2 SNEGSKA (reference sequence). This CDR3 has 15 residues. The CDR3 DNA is TGCAGTGCTAGAGATACGAGAAGCTCCGACAATGAGCAGTTCTTC. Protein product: CSARDTRSSDNEQFF.

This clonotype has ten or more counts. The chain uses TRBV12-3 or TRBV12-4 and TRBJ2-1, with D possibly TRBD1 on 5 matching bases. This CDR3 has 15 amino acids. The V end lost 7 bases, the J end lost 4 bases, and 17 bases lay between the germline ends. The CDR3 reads CASTPQGVEYNEQFF. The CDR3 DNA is TGTGCCAGCACCCCCCAGGGTGTAGAGTACAATGAGCAGTTCTTC.

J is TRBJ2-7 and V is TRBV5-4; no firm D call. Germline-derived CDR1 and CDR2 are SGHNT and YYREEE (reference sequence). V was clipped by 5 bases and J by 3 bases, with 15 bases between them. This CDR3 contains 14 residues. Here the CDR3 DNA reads TGTGCCAGCAGATCTGGTCTGGGGTACTACGAGCAGTACTTC. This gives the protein CASRSGLGYYEQYF.

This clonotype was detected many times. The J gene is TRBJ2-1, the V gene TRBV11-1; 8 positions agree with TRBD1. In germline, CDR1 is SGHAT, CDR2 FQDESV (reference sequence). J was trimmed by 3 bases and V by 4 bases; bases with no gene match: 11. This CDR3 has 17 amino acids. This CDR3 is CASSSNRGKGIYNEQFF. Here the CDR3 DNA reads TGTGCCAGCAGCTCAAACAGGGGGAAGGGGATCTACAATGAGCAGTTCTTC.

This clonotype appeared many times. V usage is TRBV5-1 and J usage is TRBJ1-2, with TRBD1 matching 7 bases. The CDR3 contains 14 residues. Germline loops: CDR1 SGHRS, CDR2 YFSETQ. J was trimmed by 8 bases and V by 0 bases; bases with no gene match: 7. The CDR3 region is CASSLAGQTEGYTF. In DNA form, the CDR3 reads TGCGCCAGCAGCTTGGCGGGACAGACCGAGGGCTACACCTTC.

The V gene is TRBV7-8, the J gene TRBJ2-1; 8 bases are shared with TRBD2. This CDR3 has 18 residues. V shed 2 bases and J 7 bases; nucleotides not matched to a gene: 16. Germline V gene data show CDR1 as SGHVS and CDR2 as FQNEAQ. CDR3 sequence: CASSLTSRGLAVANEQFF. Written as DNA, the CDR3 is TGTGCCAGCAGCTTAACTTCGCGCGGACTAGCAGTAGCAAATGAGCAGTTCTTC. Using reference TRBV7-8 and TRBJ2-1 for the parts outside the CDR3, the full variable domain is GAGVSQSPRYKVAKRGQDVALRCDPISGHVSLFWYQQALGQGPEFLTYFQNEAQLDKSGLPSDRFFAERPEGSVSTLKIQRTQQEDSAVYLCASSLTSRGLAVANEQFFGPGTRLTVL.

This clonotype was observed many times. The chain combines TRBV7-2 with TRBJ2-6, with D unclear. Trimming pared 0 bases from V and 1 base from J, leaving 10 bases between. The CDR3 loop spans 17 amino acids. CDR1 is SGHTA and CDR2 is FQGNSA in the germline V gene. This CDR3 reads CASSLAYLRSGANVLTF. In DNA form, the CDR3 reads TGTGCCAGCAGCTTAGCGTATTTGAGGTCTGGGGCCAACGTCCTGACTTTC.

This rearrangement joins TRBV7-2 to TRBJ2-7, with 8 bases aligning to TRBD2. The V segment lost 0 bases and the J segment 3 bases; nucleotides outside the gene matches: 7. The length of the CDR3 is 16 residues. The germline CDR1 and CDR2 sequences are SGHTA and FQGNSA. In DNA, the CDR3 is TGTGCCAGCAGCTTAGCTTTGGGGACTAGTAGCTACGAGCAGTACTTC. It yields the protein CASSLALGTSSYEQYF.

CDR3 sequence (DNA): TGTGCCAGCAGTGCCGACAGGAGCTCCTATAATTCACCCCTCCACTTT. Its protein product is CASSADRSSYNSPLHF. The rearrangement joins TRBV2 to TRBJ1-6; tentatively, D is TRBD1 (6 bases). The CDR3 has 16 amino acids. From germline, CDR1 is SNHLY and CDR2 FYNNEI. Trimming took 4 bases from V and 0 from J, leaving 10 bases between them.

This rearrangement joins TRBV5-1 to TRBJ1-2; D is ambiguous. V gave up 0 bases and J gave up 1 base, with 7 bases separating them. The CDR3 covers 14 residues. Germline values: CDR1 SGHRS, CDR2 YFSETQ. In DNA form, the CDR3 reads TGCGCCAGCAGCTTGGGGCAGGTTAACTATGGCTACACCTTC. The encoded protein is CASSLGQVNYGYTF.

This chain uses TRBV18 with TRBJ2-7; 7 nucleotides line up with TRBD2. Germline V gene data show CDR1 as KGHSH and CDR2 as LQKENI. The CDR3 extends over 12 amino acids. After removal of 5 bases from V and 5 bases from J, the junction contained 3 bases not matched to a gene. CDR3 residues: CASSSAGDEQYV. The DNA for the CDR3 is TGTGCCAGCTCAAGTGCGGGGGACGAGCAGTACGTC.

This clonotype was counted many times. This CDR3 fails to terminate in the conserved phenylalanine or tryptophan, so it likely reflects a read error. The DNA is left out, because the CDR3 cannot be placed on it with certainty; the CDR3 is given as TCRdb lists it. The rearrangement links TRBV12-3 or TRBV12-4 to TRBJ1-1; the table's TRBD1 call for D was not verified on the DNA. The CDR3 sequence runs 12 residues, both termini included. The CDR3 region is CASSFAGQLVLS.

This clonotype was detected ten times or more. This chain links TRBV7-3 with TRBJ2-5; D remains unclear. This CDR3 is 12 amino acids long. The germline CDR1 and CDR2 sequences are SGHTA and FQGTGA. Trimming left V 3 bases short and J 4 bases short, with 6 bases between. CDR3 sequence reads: CASSFAVETQYF. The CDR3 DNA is TGTGCCAGCAGCTTTGCGGTAGAGACCCAGTACTTC.

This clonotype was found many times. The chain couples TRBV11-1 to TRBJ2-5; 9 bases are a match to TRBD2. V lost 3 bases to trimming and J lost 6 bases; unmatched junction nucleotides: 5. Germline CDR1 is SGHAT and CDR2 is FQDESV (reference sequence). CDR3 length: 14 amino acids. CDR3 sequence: CASSLGLAGKTQYF. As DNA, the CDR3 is TGTGCCAGCAGCTTGGGCCTAGCGGGGAAGACCCAGTACTTC.

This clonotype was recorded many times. The CDR3 reads CATSAAGGPYNEQFF. CDR3 nucleotide sequence: TGTGCCACCAGTGCCGCGGGGGGTCCCTACAATGAGCAGTTCTTC. The V call is TRBV24-1, the J call TRBJ2-1; the match to TRBD2 covers 8 bases. The CDR3 is made up of 15 amino acids. The ends lost 5 bases at V and 2 bases at J; junction bases unmatched: 4. CDR1 is KGHDR and CDR2 is SFDVKD in the germline V gene.

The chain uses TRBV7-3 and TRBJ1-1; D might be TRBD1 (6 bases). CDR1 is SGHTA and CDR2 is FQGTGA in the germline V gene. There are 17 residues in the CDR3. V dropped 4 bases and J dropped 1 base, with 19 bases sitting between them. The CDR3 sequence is CASSSHPGASGNTEAFF. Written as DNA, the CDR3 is TGTGCCAGCAGCTCCCACCCGGGGGCCTCTGGGAACACTGAAGCTTTCTTT.